One TCR beta chain is described in this entry. Germline CDR1 SGDLS, CDR2 YYNGEE. The germline V and J ends were trimmed by 0 bases and 1 base, with 7 bases remaining between them. The CDR3 spans 15 residues. How the authors handled the data: Amplification of reference gene primers provided the estimated nucleated cell counts. Produced via immunoSEQ multiplex PCR; TCRdb's table is partial and in-frame only. D and trimming come from the DNA, and the V and J calls and clone size come from that table. Among some 180,000 clones, about four fifths were seen once, and the ten largest hold about 2.1%. This record belongs to a study of blood T cell repertoires in COVID-19. Overall study context: Acute-phase and convalescent COVID-19 samples originated in the United States, Italy and Spain.

This TCR came from an elderly woman with acute or convalescent COVID-19. Specimen: peripheral blood. The rearrangement links TRBV9 to TRBJ2-2; a possible D gene is TRBD2 (5 bases). CDR3 sequence reads: CASSVVARNTGELFF. CDR3 nucleotides: TGTGCCAGCAGCGTAGTAGCGAGGAACACCGGGGAGCTGTTTTTT.